This T cell receptor beta chain was profiled in a study of blood T cell repertoires in COVID-19. The CDR3 covers 15 residues. With V trimmed by 5 bases and J by 4 bases, 7 bases remained unmatched. CDR1 LNHDA and CDR2 SQIVND come from the germline V gene (reference sequence). Per the authors' pipeline: Amplified reference gene primers provided the basis for estimating nucleated cell counts. Only in-frame clones appear in the TCRdb table, and some are missing; sequencing was by immunoSEQ multiplex PCR. V and J calls and clone size are those listed in that table; D and trimming were worked out from the DNA. The data hold roughly 320,000 clones, with 80% to 90% observed a single time.

This clonotype originated in a woman aged 45-59 years with COVID-19, enrolled during active disease. The chain links TRBV19 to TRBJ1-2, with 10 bases fitting TRBD1. The sample was peripheral blood. The CDR3 reads CASSPRTGGIYGYTF. Written as DNA, the CDR3 is TGTGCCAGTAGTCCCCGGACAGGGGGTATCTATGGCTACACCTTC.